The entry below describes one T cell receptor beta chain. Germline V gene sequence: CDR1 LGHNA, CDR2 YNFKEQ. V lost 0 bases to trimming and J lost 7 bases; unmatched junction nucleotides: 3. The CDR3 is made up of 13 amino acids. This sample was taken from a study of T cell clones after liver transplantation. Sequenced by immunoSEQ multiplex PCR; TCRdb stores in-frame clones only, minus some. The table shows fewer than 70,000 clones, with 71% occurring only once. The gene calls are TRBV4-2 and TRBJ2-7; 7 bases align to TRBD1. The sample consisted of CD4+ T cells from blood, taken before liver transplant. This receptor was identified in a human donor who received a liver transplant. The CDR3 region has the DNA TGTGCCAGCAGCCAAGAAAGGGGGCGGGAGCAGTACTTC. Translating gives CASSQERGREQYF.